Below are 8 T cell receptor beta chains sequenced from a single sample in a study of T cell repertoires in cytomegalovirus infection. One entry per CDR3 protein results from TCRdb running MiXCR on the reads. The sample records approximately 190,000 distinct CDR3 sequences, about 30% being singletons. The sequenced sample consisted of PBMCs. These receptors originate from a human donor in good health (CMV status not recorded). Some clones in this sample may be carry-over from other donors' samples.

The chain is built from TRBV12-3 or TRBV12-4 and TRBJ1-3; 7 nucleotides agree with TRBD1. Losses at the gene ends were 7 bases for V and 5 bases for J; bases not matched to a gene: 5. This CDR3 has 13 residues. CDR3 sequence: CASTQGQRNTIYF. DNA for the CDR3: TGTGCCAGCACCCAGGGACAGCGAAACACCATATATTTT.

This clonotype was seen many times. The CDR3: CASSSYGGRTTGANVLTF. Here the CDR3 DNA reads TGTGCCAGCAGCTCCTACGGCGGGCGGACGACTGGGGCCAACGTCCTGACTTTC. The chain recombines TRBV7-8 with TRBJ2-6, with D possibly TRBD2 on 5 matching bases. V shed 4 bases and J shed 2 bases, with 18 bases lying between them. The germline V gene has CDR1 SGHVS and CDR2 FQNEAQ. The CDR3 loop spans 18 amino acids.

This clonotype was recorded only once. This sequence joins TRBV20-1 and TRBJ1-1; 9 positions match TRBD1. Germline V gives CDR1 DFQATT, CDR2 SNEGSKA (reference sequence). The V gene end was trimmed by 3 bases and the J gene end by 4 bases; junction bases not matched to a gene: 6. The CDR3 sequence is 14 residues long. The CDR3 loop is CSARGTGYGTEAFF. CDR3 sequence (DNA): TGCAGTGCTAGGGGGACAGGGTACGGCACTGAAGCTTTCTTT.

There are a few counts of this clonotype. The chain is built from TRBV30 and TRBJ1-1, with a possible D match to TRBD1 (5 bases). CDR3 length: 11 residues. Trimming took 2 bases from V and 11 from J, leaving 12 bases between them. The germline gives CDR1 GTSNPN, CDR2 SVGIG (reference sequence). The CDR3 nucleotides are TGTGCCTGGAGTCCTCCGGGGCCCGCTTTCTTT. This encodes CAWSPPGPAFF.

This clonotype was found a few times. The chain has TRBV10-3 and TRBJ1-1; no clear D. The germline V and J ends were trimmed by 6 bases and 1 base, with 6 bases remaining between them. This CDR3 spans 12 amino acids. Germline V gene data show CDR1 as ENHRY and CDR2 as SYGVKD. Here the CDR3 DNA reads TGTGCCATCAGCCCAGGGAACACTGAAGCTTTCTTT. It translates to CAISPGNTEAFF.

A few counts support this clonotype. The chain's CDR3 is CASSFSGAGANVLTF. DNA of the CDR3: TGTGCCAGCAGTTTTTCAGGGGCCGGGGCCAACGTCCTGACTTTC. The V call is TRBV12-3 or TRBV12-4, the J call TRBJ2-6; a possible D gene is TRBD1 (6 bases). V lost 3 bases and J lost 4, with 10 bases in between. This CDR3 contains 15 residues.

CDR3 residues: CASSRLQGAGGDTQYF. Here the CDR3 DNA reads TGTGCCAGCAGTCGCTTACAGGGGGCAGGTGGAGATACGCAGTATTTT. The chain recombines TRBV6-2 or TRBV6-3 with TRBJ2-3, with TRBD1 identical over 9 bases. CDR1 and CDR2 (germline): MNHEY, SVGEGT. J gave up 5 bases and V 5 bases, and 11 bases lay outside the gene matches. This CDR3 is built from 16 residues.

This clonotype came up a few times. This chain uses TRBV5-5 with TRBJ1-3; the match to TRBD1 covers 8 bases. J lost 2 bases, V lost 3 bases, and 7 bases had no gene match. In germline, CDR1 is SGHKS, CDR2 YYEKEE (reference sequence). The CDR3 has 16 amino acids. CDR3 sequence: CASSSGQEATGNTIYF. The CDR3 region has the DNA TGTGCCAGCAGCTCGGGACAGGAGGCCACTGGAAACACCATATATTTT.